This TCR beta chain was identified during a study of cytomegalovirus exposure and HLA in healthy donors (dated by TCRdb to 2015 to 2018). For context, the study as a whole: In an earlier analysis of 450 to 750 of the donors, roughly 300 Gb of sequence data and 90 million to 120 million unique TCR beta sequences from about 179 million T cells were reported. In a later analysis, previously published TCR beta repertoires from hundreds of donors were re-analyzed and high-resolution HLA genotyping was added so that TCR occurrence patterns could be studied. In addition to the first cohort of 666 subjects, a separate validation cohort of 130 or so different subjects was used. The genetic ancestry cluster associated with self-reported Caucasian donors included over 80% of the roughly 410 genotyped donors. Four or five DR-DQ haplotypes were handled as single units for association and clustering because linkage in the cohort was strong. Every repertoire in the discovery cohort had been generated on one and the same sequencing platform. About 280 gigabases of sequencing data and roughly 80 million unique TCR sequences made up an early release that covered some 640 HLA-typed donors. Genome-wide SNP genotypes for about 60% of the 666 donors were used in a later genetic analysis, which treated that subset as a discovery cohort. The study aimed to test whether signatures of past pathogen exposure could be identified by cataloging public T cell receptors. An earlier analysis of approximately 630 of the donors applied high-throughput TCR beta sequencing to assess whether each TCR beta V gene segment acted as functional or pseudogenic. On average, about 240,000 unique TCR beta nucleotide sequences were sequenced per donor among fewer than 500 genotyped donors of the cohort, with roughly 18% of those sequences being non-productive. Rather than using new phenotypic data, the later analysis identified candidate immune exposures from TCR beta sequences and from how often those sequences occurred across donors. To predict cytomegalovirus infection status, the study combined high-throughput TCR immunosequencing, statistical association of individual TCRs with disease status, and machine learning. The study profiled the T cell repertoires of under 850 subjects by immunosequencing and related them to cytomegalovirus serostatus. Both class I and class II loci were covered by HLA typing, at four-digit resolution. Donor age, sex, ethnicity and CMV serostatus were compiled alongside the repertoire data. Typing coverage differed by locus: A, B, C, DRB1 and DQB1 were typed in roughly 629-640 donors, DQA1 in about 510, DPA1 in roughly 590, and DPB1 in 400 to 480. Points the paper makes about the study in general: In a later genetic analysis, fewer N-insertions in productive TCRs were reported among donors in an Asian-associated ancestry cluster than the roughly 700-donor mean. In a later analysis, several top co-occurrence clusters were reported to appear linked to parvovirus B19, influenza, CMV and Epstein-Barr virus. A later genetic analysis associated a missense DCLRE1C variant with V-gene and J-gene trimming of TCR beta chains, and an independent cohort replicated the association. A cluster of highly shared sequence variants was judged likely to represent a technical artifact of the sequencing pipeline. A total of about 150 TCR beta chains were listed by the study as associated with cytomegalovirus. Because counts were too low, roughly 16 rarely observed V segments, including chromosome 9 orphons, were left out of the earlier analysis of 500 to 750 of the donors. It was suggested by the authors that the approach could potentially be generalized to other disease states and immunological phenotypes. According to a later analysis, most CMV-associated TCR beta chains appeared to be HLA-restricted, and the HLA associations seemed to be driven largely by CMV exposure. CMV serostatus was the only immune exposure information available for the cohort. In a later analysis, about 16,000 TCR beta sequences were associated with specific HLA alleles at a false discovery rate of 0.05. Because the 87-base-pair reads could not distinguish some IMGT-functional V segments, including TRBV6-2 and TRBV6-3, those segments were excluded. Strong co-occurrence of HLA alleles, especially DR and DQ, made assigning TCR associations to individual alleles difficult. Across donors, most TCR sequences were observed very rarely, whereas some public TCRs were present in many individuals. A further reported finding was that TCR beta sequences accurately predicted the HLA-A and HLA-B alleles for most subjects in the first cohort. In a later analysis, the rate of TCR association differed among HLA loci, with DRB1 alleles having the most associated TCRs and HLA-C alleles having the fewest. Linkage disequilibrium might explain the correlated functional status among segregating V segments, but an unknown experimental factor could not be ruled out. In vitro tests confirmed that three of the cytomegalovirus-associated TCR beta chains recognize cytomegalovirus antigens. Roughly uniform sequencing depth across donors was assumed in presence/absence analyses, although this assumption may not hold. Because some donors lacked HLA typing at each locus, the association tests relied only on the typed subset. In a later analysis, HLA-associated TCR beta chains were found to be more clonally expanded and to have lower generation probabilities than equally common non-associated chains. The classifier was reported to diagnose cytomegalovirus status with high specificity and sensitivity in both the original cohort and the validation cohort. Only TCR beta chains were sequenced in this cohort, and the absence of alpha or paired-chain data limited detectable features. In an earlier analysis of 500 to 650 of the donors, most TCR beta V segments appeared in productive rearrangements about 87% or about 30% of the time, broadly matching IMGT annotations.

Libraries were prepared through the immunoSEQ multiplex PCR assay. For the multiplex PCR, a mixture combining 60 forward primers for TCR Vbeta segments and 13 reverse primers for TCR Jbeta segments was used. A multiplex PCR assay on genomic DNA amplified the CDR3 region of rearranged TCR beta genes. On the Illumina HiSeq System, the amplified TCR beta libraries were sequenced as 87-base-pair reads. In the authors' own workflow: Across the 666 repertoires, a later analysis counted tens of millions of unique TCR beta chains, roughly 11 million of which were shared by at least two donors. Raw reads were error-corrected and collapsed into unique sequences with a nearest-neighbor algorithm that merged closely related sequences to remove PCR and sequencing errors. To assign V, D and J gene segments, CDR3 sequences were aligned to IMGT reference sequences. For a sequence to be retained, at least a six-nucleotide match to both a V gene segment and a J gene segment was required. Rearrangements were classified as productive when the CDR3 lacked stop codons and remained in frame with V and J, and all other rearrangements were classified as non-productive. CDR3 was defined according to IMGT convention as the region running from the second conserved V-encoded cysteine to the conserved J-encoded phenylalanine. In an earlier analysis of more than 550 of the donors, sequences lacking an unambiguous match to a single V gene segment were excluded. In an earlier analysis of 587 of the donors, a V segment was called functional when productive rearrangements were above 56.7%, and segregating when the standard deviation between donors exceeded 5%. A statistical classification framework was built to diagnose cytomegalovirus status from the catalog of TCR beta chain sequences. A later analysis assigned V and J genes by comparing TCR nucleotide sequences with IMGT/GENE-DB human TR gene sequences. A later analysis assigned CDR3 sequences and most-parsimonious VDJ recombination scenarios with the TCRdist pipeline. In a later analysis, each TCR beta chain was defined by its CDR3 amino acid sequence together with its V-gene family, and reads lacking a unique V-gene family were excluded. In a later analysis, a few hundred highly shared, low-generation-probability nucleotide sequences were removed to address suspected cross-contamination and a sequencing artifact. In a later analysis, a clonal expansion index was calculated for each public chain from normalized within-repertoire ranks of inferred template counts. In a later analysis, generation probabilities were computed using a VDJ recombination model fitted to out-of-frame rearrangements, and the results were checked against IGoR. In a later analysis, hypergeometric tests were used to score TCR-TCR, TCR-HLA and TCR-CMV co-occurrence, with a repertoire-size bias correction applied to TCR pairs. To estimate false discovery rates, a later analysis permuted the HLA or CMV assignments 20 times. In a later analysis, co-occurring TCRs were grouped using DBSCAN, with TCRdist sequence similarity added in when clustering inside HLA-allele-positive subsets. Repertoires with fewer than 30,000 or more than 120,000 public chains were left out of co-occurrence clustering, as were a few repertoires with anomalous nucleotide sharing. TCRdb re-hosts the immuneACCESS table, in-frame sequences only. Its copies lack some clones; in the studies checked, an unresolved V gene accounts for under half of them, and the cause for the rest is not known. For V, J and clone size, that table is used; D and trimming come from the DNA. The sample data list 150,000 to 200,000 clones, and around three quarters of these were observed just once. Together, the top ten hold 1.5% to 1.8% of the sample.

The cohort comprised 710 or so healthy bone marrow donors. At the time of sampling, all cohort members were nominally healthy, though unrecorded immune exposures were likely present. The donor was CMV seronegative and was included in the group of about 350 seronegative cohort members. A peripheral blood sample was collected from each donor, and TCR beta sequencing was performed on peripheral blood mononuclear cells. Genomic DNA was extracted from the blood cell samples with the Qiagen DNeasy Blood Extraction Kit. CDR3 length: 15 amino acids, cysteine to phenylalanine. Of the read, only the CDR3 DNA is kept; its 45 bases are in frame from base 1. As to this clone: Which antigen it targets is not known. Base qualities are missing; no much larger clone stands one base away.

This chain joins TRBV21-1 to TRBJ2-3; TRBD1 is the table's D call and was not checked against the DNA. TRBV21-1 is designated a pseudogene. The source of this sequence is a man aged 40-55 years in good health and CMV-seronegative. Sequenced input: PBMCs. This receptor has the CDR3 CASSPITGPTDTQYF. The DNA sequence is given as TGTGCCAGCAGCCCAATCACAGGTCCCACAGATACGCAGTATTTT.